This note documents a single TCR beta chain sequence. No antigen is known for it. No base-level quality is on record; no much larger clone is a single base apart. Focal radiation therapy combined with CTLA-4 blockade (ipilimumab) was tested in patients with chemo-refractory metastatic non-small-cell lung cancer. Libraries were made using the immunoSEQ multiplex PCR assay. Drawn from immuneACCESS, this table holds only the in-frame rearrangements with V and J called that TCRdb kept. Clones are partly lost; checked studies trace under half to an unresolved V gene and leave the rest unexplained. The sample table shows about 49,000 clones, and 73% are seen once. The ten largest clones add up to around 3.3% of the sample. Its CDR3 holds 11 amino acids, cysteine through phenylalanine. Just the 33-base CDR3 DNA is kept, in frame starting at base 1. At the junction V is shortened by 1 base and J by 10 bases; bases outside the gene matches: 3. From a lookup of the germline V gene, CDR1 and CDR2 are SQVTM and ANQGSEA.

These data are taken from a study of radiotherapy plus CTLA-4 blockade in lung cancer (dated by TCRdb to the late 2010s). Some background on the complete study: Objective responses occurred in about 20% of enrolled patients, and just over 30% achieved disease control.

Findings and caveats that apply to the study as a whole: Early dynamic changes in blood T cell clones, together with increased serum interferon-beta after radiation, were reported as the strongest predictors of response. After treatment with radiotherapy and ipilimumab, TCR clones that came from tumors expanded in the peripheral blood.

The sample in question was peripheral blood, obtained from a patient treated with radiotherapy plus ipilimumab. The chain is assembled from TRBV29-1 and TRBJ2-7; 8 junctional bases match TRBD2. This clonotype was obtained from a human donor with non-small cell lung cancer who had a complete response to radiotherapy plus ipilimumab. The sequenced DNA: TGCAGCGTTGAAGGAGCGGGGGCTCAGTACTTC. Translated, it reads CSVEGAGAQYF.